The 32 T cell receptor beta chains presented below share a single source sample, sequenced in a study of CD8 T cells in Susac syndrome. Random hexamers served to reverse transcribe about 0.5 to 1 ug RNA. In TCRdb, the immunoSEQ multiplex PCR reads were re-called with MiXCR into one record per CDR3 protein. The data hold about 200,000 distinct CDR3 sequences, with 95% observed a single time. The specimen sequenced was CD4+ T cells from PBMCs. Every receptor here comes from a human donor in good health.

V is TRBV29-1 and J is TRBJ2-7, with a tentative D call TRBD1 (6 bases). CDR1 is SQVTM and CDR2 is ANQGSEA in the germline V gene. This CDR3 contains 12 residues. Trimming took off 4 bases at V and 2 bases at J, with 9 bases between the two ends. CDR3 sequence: CSVAGQAYEQYF. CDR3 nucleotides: TGCAGCGTTGCGGGACAAGCCTACGAGCAGTACTTC.

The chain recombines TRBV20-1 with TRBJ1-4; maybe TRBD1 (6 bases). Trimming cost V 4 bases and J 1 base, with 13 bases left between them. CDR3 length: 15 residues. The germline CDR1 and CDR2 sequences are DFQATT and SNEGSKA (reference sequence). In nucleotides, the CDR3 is TGCAGTGCTATTGACGGGGGGCGAACTAATGAAAAACTGTTTTTT. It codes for CSAIDGGRTNEKLFF.

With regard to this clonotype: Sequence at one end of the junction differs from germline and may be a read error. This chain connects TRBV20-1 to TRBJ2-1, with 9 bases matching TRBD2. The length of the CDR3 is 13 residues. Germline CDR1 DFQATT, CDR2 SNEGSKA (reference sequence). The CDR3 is CSARGLAGNEQFF. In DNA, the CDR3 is TGCAGTGCCAGAGGTCTAGCGGGGAATGAGCAGTTCTTC.

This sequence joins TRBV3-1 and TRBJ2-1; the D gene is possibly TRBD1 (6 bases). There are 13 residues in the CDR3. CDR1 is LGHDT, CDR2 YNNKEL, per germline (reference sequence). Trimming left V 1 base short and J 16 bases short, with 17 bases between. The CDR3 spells CASSQVLAGEFFF. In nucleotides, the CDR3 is TGTGCCAGCAGCCAAGTGTTGGCAGGGGAGTTTTTCTTC.

CDR3 sequence (DNA): TGCAGTGCTAGGGCCCGGACGATAAACACCGGGGAGCTGTTTTTT. Protein: CSARARTINTGELFF. The rearrangement joins TRBV20-1 to TRBJ2-2, with unresolved D. CDR1 and CDR2 from the germline V gene are DFQATT and SNEGSKA (reference sequence). Trimming cost V 3 bases and J 2 bases, with 13 bases left between them. This CDR3 contains 15 residues.

The DNA for the CDR3 is TGTGCCAGCAGCTTATGGGGACAGGGCAGCGAGCAGTACTTC. It is translated as CASSLWGQGSEQYF. This chain uses TRBV13 with TRBJ2-7; 9 bases fit TRBD1. The CDR3 runs to 14 residues. Germline assignment: CDR1 PRHDT and CDR2 FYEKMQ (reference sequence). Trimming took 2 bases from V and 6 from J; bases not matched to a gene: 5.

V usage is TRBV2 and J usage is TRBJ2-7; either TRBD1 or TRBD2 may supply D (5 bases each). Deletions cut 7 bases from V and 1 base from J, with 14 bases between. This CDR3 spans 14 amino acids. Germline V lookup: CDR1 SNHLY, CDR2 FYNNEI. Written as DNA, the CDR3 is TGTGCCAGCACCGAGGGGCAGGGTTCCTACGAGCAGTACGTC. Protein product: CASTEGQGSYEQYV.

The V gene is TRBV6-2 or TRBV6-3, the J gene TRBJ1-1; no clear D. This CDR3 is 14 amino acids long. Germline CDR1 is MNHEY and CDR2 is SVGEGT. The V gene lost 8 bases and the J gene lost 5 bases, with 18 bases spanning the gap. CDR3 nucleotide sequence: TGTGCCAGCGGGCAGGTGAACCGTTTTACTGAAGCTTTCTTT. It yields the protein CASGQVNRFTEAFF.

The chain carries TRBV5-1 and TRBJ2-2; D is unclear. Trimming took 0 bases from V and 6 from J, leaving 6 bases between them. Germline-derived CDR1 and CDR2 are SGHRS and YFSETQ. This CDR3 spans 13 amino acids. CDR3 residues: CASSLGRAGELFF. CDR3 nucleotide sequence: TGCGCCAGCAGCTTGGGAAGGGCCGGGGAGCTGTTTTTT.

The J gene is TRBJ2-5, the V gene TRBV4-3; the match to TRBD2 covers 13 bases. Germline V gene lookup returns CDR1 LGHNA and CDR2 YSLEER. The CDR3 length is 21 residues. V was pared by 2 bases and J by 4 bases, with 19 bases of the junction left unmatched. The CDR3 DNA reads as TGCGCCAGCAGCCAACGACCCCTTACTAGCGGGGGGGATCCGGTGGCAGAGACCCAGTACTTC. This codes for CASSQRPLTSGGDPVAETQYF.

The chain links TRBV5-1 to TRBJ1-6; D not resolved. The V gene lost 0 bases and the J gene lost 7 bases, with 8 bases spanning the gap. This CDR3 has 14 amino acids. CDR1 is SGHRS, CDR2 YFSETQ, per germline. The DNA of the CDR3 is TGCGCCAGCAGCTTGGCGTTAGAAAATTCACCCCTCCACTTT. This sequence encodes CASSLALENSPLHF. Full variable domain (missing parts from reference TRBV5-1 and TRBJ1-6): KAGVTQTPRYLIKTRGQQVTLSCSPISGHRSVSWYQQTPGQGLQFLFEYFSETQRNKGNFPGRFSGRQFSNSRSEMNVSTLELGDSALYLCASSLALENSPLHFGNGTRLTVT.

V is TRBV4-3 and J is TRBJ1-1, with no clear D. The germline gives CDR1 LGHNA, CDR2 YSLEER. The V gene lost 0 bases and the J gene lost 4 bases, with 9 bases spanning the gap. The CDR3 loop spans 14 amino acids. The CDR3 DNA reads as TGCGCCAGCAGCCAAGATCGGGCTAGCACTGAAGCTTTCTTT. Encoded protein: CASSQDRASTEAFF.

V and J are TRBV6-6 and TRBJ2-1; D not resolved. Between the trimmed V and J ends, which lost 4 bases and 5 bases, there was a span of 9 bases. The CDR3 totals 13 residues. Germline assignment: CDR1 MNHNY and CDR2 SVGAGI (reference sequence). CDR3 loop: CASSLIRDNEQFF. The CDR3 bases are TGTGCCAGCAGTTTGATCCGGGACAATGAGCAGTTCTTC.

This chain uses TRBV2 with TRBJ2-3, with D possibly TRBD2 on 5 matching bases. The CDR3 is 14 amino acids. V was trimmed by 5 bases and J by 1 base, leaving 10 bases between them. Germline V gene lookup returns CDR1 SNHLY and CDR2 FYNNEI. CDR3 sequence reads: CASSPDSGTDTQYF. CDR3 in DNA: TGTGCCAGCAGTCCCGATAGCGGCACAGATACGCAGTATTTT.

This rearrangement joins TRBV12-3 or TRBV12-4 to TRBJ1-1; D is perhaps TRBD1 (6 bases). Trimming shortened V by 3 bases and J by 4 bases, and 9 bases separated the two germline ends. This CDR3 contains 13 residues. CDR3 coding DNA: TGTGCCAGCAGTTTGGGGGCGCCCACTGAAGCTTTCTTT. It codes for CASSLGAPTEAFF.

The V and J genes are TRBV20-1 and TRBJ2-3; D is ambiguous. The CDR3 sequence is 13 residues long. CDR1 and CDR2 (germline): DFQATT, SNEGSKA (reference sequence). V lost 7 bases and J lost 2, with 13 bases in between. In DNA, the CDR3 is TGCAGTGGCATGGTGGAAAACACAGATACGCAGTATTTT. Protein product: CSGMVENTDTQYF.

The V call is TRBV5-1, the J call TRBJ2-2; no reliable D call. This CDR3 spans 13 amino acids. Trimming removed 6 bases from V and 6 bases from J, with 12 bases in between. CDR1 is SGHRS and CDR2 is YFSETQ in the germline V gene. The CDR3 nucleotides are TGCGCCAGCACCATTGATCTGTCCGGGGAGCTGTTTTTT. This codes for CASTIDLSGELFF.

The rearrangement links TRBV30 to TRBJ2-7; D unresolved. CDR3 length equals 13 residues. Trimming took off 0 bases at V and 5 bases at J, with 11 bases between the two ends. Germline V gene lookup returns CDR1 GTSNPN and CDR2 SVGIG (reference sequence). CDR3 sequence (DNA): TGTGCCTGGAGTGTATTCGGGCACCACGAGCAGTACGTC. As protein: CAWSVFGHHEQYV.

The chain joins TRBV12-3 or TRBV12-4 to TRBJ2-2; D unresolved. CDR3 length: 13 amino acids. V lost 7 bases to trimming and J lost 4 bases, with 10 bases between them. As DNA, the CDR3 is TGTGCCAGCAACCGCGGTAGCACCGGGGAGCTGTTTTTT. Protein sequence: CASNRGSTGELFF.

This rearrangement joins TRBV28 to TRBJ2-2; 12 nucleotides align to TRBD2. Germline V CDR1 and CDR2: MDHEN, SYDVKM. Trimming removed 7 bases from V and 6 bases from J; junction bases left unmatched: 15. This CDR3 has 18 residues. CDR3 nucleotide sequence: TGTGCCAGCAATTGGGGACTAGCGGGCTGGTTCTCGTCCGGGGAGCTGTTTTTT. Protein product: CASNWGLAGWFSSGELFF. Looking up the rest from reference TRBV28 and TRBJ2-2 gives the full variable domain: DVKVTQSSRYLVKRTGEKVFLECVQDMDHENMFWYRQDPGLGLRLIYFSYDVKMKEKGDIPEGYSVSREKKERFSLILESASTNQTSMYLCASNWGLAGWFSSGELFFGEGSRLTVL.

CDR3 sequence (DNA): TGCAGTGCTAGTCCCCTAGACAGGGACAATCAGCCCCAGCATTTT. Translating gives CSASPLDRDNQPQHF. The chain combines TRBV20-1 with TRBJ1-5; 7 bases line up with TRBD1. The V gene end was trimmed by 3 bases and the J gene end by 3 bases; junction bases not matched to a gene: 8. The germline V gene encodes CDR1 DFQATT and CDR2 SNEGSKA (reference sequence). The CDR3 extends over 15 amino acids.

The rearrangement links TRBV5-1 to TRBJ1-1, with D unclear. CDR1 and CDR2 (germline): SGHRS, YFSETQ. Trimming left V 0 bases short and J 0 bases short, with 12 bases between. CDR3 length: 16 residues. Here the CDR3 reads CASSLDPGTVNTEAFF. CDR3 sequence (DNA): TGCGCCAGCAGCTTGGATCCGGGAACGGTGAACACTGAAGCTTTCTTT.

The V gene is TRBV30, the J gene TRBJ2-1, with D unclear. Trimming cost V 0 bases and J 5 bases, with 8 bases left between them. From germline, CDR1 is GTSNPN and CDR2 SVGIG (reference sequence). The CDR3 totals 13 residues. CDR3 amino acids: CAWSVSRHNEQFF. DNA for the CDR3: TGTGCCTGGAGTGTAAGCAGACACAATGAGCAGTTCTTC.

The CDR3: CASTRGGATGRQYF. The CDR3 nucleotides read TGTGCCAGCACCCGGGGGGGGGCCACGGGAAGGCAGTATTTT. The chain carries TRBV13 and TRBJ2-3, with 8 bases fitting TRBD2. The CDR3 spans 14 residues. With V trimmed by 7 bases and J by 11 bases, 14 bases remained unmatched. CDR1 is PRHDT and CDR2 is FYEKMQ in the germline V gene (reference sequence). The full variable domain, its missing parts supplied by reference TRBV13 and TRBJ2-3, is AAGVIQSPRHLIKEKRETATLKCYPIPRHDTVYWYQQGPGQDPQFLISFYEKMQSDKGSIPDRFSAQQFSDYHSELNMSSLELGDSALYFCASTRGGATGRQYFGPGTRLTVL.

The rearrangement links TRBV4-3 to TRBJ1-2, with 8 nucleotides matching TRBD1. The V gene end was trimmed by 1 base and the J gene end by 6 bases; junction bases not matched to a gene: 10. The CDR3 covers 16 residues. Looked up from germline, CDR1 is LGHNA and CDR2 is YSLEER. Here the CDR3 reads CASSQGLDRGVDGYTF. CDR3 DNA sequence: TGCGCCAGCAGCCAAGGTCTCGACAGGGGAGTTGATGGCTACACCTTC.

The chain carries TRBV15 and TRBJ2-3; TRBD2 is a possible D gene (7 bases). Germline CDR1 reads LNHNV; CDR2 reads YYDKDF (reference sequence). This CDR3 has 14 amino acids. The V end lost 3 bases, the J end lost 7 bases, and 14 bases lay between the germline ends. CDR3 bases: TGTGCCACCAGCAGTTTCCGGGGGGCTTATACGCAGTATTTT. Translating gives CATSSFRGAYTQYF.

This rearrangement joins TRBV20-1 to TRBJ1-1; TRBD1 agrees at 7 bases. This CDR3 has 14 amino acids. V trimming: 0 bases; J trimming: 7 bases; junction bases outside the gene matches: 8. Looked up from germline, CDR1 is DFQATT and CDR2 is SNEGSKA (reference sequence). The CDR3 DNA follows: TGCAGTGCTAGAGATCAGGGGGGAACAGATGAAGCTTTCTTT. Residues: CSARDQGGTDEAFF.

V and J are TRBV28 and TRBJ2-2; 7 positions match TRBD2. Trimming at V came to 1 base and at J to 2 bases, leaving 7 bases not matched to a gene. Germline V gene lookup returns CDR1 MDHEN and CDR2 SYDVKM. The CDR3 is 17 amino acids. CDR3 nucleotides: TGTGCCAGCAGTTTATCCCCAAGCGGGACCAACACCGGGGAGCTGTTTTTT. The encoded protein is CASSLSPSGTNTGELFF.

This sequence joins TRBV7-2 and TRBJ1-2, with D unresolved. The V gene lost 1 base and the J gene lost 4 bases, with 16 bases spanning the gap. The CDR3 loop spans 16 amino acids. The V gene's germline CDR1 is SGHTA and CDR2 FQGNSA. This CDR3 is CASSLDLKARVYGYTF. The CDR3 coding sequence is TGTGCCAGCAGCTTAGATCTGAAGGCTCGGGTCTATGGCTACACCTTC. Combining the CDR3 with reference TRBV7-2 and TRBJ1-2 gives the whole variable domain GAGVSQSPSNKVTEKGKDVELRCDPISGHTALYWYRQSLGQGLEFLIYFQGNSAPDKSGLPSDRFSAERTGGSVSTLTIQRTQQEDSAVYLCASSLDLKARVYGYTFGSGTRLTVV.

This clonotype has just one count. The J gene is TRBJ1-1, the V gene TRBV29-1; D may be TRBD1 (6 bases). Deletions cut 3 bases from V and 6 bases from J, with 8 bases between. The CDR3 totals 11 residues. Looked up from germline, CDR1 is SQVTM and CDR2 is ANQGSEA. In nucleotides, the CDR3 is TGCAGCGTTGAGGCAGGGGCTGAAGCTTTCTTT. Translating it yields CSVEAGAEAFF.

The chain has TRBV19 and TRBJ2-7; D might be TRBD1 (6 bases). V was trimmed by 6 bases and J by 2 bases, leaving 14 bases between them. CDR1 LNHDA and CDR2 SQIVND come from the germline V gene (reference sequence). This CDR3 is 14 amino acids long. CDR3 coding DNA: TGTGCCAGTAGCAGGGACACCTTAACCTACGAGCAGTACTTC. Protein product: CASSRDTLTYEQYF.

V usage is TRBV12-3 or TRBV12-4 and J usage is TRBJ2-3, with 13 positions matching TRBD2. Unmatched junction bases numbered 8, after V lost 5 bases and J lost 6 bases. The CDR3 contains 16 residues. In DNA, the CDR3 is TGTGCCAGCAGTGGGGGACTAGCGGGACCTGGTGATACGCAGTATTTT. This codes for CASSGGLAGPGDTQYF.